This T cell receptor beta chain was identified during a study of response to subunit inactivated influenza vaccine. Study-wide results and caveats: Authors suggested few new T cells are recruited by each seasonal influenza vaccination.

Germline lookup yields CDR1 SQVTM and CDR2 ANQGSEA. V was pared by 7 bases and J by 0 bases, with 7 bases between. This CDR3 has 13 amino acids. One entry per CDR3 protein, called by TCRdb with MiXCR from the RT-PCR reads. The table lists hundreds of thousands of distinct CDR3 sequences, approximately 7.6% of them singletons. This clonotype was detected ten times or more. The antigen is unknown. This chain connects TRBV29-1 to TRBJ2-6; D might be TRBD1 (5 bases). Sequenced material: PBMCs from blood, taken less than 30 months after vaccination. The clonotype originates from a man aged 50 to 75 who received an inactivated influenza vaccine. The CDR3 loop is CSARVSGANVLTF. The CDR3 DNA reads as TGCAGCGCCAGGGTCTCTGGGGCCAACGTCCTGACTTTC.